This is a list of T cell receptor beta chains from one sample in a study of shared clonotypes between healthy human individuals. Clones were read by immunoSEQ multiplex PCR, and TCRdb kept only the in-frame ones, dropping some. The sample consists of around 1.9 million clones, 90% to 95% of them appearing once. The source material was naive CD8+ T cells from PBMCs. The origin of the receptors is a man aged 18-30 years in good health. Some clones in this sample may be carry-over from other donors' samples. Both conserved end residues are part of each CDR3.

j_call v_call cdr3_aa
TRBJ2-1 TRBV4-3 CASSKQAGGVDNEQFF
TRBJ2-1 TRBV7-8 CASSPTSGSTYNEQFF
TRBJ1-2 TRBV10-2 CASSDRTNYGYTF
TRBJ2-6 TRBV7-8 CASTSSLSGANVLTF
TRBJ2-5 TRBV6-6 CASSLQGDETQYF
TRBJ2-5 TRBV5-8 CASSLEWGSGQETQYF
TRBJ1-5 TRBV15 CATSRDWDQPQHF
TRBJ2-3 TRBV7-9 CASSLVEASQAYTQYF
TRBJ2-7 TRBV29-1 CSVVGTETSSRANYEQYF
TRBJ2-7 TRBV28 CASSLRILHYEQYF
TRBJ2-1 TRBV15 CATSSGSGYNEQFF
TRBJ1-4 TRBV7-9 CASRPGPQGEKLFF
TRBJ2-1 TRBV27 CASSFQGQGAYNEQFF
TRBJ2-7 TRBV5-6 CASSPTLVRDREQYF
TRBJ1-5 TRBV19 CASSMGQGGQPQHF
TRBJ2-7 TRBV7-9 CASTSGTSGRAPYEQYF
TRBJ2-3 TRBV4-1 CASSQVGGAGASTDTQYF
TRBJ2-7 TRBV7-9 CASSSTRGRDDIYYEQYF
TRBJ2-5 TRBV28 CASTLRTGVETQYF
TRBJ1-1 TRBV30 CAWSVGVAGTEAFF
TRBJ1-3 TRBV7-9 CASSLNWGTTFSGNTIYF
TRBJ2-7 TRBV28 CGTGEVAEQYF
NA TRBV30 CAWSVSYEQYF
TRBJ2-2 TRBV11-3 CASSFRLAANTGELFF
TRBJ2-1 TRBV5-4 CASSPGLAGAEYNEQFF
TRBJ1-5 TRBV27 CASSLEGFQPQHF
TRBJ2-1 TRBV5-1 CASSLLRRDRGHNEQFF
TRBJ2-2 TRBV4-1 CASSQVRTGELFF
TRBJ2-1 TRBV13 CASSPRAREQFF
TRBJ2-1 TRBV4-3 CASSQELRLAGVNNEQFF
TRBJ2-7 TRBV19 CASSPGVNEQYF
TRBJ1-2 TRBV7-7 CASSLTGSRKTYGYTF
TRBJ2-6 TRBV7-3 CASSPTPGTGFEGANVLTF
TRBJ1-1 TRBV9 CASSPQGQMNTEAFF